A selection of T cell receptor beta chains follows, all from one sample in a study of T cell changes during pregnancy in multiple sclerosis. TCRdb keeps only in-frame clones here, not all; method: immunoSEQ multiplex PCR. The repertoire consists of 35,000 to 40,000 clones, with about nine tenths occurring once and the leading ten covering 1.2%. Sequencing used CD4+ T cells from peripheral blood mononuclear cells, obtained before pregnancy. The receptor set was obtained from a female donor with multiple sclerosis, enrolled in a pregnancy study. The CDR3 runs from the conserved cysteine through the conserved F or W. The order of the fields is V gene, CDR3 protein.

v_gene: TRBV7-8
CDR3aa: CASRPTENRDTQYF

v_gene: TRBV7-3
CDR3aa: CASSSGPGTSGYNEQFF

v_gene: TRBV7-2
CDR3aa: CASSSDSVGTQYF

v_gene: TRBV5-6
CDR3aa: CASSLWGRTHNQPQHF

v_gene: TRBV5-5
CDR3aa: CASTLDRGRYHEQFF

v_gene: TRBV5-1
CDR3aa: CASSLRTLYANTGELFF

v_gene: TRBV11-1
CDR3aa: CASSLNLVSGEQFF

v_gene: TRBV5-1
CDR3aa: CASSRPSGLAGHRGAGELFF

v_gene: TRBV28
CDR3aa: CASRGQGETEAFF

v_gene: TRBV5-1
CDR3aa: CASSLELATYNEQFF

v_gene: TRBV29-1
CDR3aa: CSVADRVNQPQHF

v_gene: TRBV4-1
CDR3aa: CASSQDPNPYNEQFF

v_gene: TRBV5-6
CDR3aa: CASRVGFSGANVLTF

v_gene: TRBV28
CDR3aa: CASSLPQGSYEQYF

v_gene: TRBV18
CDR3aa: CASSPQVEGLTDTQYF

v_gene: TRBV5-1
CDR3aa: CASSGQLTGELFF

v_gene: TRBV19
CDR3aa: CASSMGGWTPSYNEQFF

v_gene: TRBV5-4
CDR3aa: CASSLATYNEQFF

v_gene: TRBV7-2
CDR3aa: CASSPRQGSPYEQYF

v_gene: TRBV6-1
CDR3aa: CASSDHLIGGRAHEQFF

v_gene: TRBV4-2
CDR3aa: CASSQQNRGLRTKEFYEQYF

v_gene: TRBV18
CDR3aa: CASSPRHQETQYF

v_gene: TRBV7-3
CDR3aa: CASSSGLIGELFF

v_gene: TRBV28
CDR3aa: CASRLGTVNQPQHF

v_gene: TRBV19
CDR3aa: CASSKRDTEQYF

v_gene: TRBV14
CDR3aa: CASSHTLNGYGYTF

v_gene: TRBV5-1
CDR3aa: CASSLGGRLDQPQHF

v_gene: TRBV30
CDR3aa: CAWTHWGGGGSYNEQFF

v_gene: TRBV28
CDR3aa: CASSLDRGFSEQYF

v_gene: TRBV28
CDR3aa: CASSLGQQAFF

v_gene: TRBV30
CDR3aa: CAWSEGRAFF

v_gene: TRBV19
CDR3aa: CASSRTSGSLREQYF

v_gene: TRBV5-1
CDR3aa: CASSLGPLLAGPPNEQFF

v_gene: TRBV5-4
CDR3aa: CASSLGSRQGDTEAFF

v_gene: TRBV11-2
CDR3aa: CASSLRRGLAGFSYNEQFF

v_gene: TRBV4-3
CDR3aa: CASSPWGREEPTDTQYF

v_gene: TRBV19
CDR3aa: CASSPSQTDRVNQPQHF

v_gene: TRBV7-9
CDR3aa: CASSLGLAGGRQREQYF

v_gene: TRBV14
CDR3aa: CASSQLQGVDTEAFF

v_gene: TRBV9
CDR3aa: CASSSGAGENEQYF

v_gene: TRBV2
CDR3aa: CASSAYGSGANVLTF

v_gene: TRBV6-5
CDR3aa: CASSLDSVNTEAFF